This TCR beta chain was captured by sequencing in a study of T cell responses to AZD1222 COVID-19 vaccine. The wider study: Second doses were pooled across both intervals (about 4 or about 12 weeks). Study-level results: All repertoire sampling was performed exclusively after the peak T cell response. Baseline testing showed seropositivity in only six AZD1222 recipients.

The germline gives CDR1 SGHAT, CDR2 FQDESV (reference sequence). The CDR3 is 15 amino acids. Between the trimmed V and J ends, which lost 1 base and 0 bases, there was a span of 9 bases. Worth noting for this clone: Its cognate antigen is unknown.

TCRdb keeps only in-frame clones here, not all; method: immunoSEQ multiplex PCR. This sample has 95,000 to 100,000 clones, with 90% found just once. The receptor comes from an adult in good health. Sample: peripheral blood, taken on day 0 of AZD1222 vaccination. The chain combines TRBV11-1 with TRBJ1-1; D is undetermined. In DNA form, the CDR3 reads TGTGCCAGCAGCTTAGAGAGGGCTATGAACACTGAAGCTTTCTTT. It is translated as CASSLERAMNTEAFF.